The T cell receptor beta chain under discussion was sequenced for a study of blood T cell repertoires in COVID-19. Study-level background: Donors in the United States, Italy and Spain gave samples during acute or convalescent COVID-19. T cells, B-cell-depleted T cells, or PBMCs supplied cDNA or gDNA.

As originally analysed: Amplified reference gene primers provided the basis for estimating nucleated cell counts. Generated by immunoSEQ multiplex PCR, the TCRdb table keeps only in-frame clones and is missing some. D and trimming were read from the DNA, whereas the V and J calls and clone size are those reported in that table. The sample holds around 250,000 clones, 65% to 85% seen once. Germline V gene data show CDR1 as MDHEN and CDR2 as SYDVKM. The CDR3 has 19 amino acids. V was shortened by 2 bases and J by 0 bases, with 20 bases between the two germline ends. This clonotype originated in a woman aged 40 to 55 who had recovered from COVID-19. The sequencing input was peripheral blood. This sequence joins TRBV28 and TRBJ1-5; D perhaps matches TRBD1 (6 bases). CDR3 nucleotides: TGTGCCAGCAGTTTAAGGCTGGGCAGGGGATTTATTAGCAATCAGCCCCAGCATTTT. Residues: CASSLRLGRGFISNQPQHF. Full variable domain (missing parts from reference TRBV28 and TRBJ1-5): DVKVTQSSRYLVKRTGEKVFLECVQDMDHENMFWYRQDPGLGLRLIYFSYDVKMKEKGDIPEGYSVSREKKERFSLILESASTNQTSMYLCASSLRLGRGFISNQPQHFGDGTRLSIL.